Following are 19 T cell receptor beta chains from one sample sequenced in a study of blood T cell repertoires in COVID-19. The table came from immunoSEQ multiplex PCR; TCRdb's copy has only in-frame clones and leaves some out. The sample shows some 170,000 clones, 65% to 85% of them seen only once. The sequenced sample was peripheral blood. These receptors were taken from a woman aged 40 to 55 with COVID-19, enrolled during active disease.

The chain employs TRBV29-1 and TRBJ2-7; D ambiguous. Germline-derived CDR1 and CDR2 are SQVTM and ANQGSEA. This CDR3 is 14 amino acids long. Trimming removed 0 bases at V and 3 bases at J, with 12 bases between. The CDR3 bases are TGCAGCGTTGAAGATCCGGCACTACGCTACGAGCAGTACTTC. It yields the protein CSVEDPALRYEQYF.

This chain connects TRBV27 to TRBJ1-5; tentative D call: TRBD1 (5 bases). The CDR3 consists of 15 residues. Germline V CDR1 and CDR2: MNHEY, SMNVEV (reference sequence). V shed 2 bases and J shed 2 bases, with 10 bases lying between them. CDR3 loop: CASSLGQGGNQPQHF. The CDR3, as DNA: TGTGCCAGCAGTTTAGGCCAGGGTGGCAATCAGCCCCAGCATTTT.

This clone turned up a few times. In DNA form, the CDR3 reads TGTGCCAGCAGCTCACGGTTCTACGAGCAGTACTTC. Encoded protein: CASSSRFYEQYF. The chain couples TRBV7-9 to TRBJ2-7; D is unresolved. CDR1 is SEHNR, CDR2 FQNEAQ, per germline (reference sequence). CDR3 length: 12 residues. V was pared by 4 bases and J by 3 bases, with 7 bases between.

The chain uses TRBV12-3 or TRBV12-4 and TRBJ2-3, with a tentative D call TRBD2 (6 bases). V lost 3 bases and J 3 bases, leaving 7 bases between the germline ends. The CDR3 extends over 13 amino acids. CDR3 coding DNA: TGTGCCAGCAGTTTTGGAGGGACAGATACGCAGTATTTT. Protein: CASSFGGTDTQYF.

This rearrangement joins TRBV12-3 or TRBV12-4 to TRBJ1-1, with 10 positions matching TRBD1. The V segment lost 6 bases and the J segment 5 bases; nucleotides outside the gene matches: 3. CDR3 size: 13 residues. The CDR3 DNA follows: TGTGCCAGCAGCCCGGACAGGGGGACTGAAGCTTTCTTT. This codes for CASSPDRGTEAFF.

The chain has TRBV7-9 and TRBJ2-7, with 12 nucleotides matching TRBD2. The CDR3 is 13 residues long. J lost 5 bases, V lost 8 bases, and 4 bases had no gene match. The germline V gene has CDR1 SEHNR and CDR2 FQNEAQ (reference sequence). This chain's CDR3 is CASETSGGHEQYF. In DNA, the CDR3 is TGTGCCAGCGAGACTAGCGGGGGCCACGAGCAGTACTTC.

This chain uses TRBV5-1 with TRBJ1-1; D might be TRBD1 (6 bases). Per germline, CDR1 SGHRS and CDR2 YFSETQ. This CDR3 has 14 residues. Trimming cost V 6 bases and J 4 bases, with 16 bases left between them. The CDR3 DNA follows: TGCGCCAGCACCCTACGCGGGGGCTCCACTGAAGCTTTCTTT. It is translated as CASTLRGGSTEAFF.

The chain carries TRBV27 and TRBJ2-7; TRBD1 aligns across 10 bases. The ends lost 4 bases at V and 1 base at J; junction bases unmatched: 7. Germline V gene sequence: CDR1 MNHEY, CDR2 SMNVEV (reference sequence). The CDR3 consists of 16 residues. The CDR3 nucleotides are TGTGCCAGCAGTTCGCCCGGGGACAGGGGTTCCTACGAGCAGTACTTC. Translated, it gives CASSSPGDRGSYEQYF.

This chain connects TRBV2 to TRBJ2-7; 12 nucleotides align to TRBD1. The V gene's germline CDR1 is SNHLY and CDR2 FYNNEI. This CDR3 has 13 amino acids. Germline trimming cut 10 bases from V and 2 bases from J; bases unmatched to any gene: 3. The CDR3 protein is CATGTGGAYEQYF. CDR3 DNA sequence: TGTGCCACCGGGACAGGGGGCGCCTACGAGCAGTACTTC.

CDR3 residues: CASSRAGGLQGDTQYF. The CDR3 DNA follows: TGTGCCAGCAGCCGAGCGGGGGGACTCCAGGGAGATACGCAGTATTTT. The V gene is TRBV5-4, the J gene TRBJ2-3, with TRBD2 identical over 9 bases. The germline gives CDR1 SGHNT, CDR2 YYREEE (reference sequence). The CDR3 covers 16 residues. V dropped 4 bases and J dropped 5; count of bases not matched to a gene: 11.

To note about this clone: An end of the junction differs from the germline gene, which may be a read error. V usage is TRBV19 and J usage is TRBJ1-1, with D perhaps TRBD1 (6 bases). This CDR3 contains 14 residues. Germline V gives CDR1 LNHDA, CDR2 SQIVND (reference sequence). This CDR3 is CASNIGGGFTEAFF. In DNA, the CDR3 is TGTGCCAGTAATATAGGGGGGGGGTTCACTGAAGCTTTCTTT.

The CDR3 sequence is CASSFGQGGVGYTF. CDR3 in DNA: TGTGCCAGCAGCTTCGGACAGGGTGGGGTTGGCTACACCTTC. V usage is TRBV5-6 and J usage is TRBJ1-2; 8 bases line up with TRBD1. Trimming at V came to 2 bases and at J to 7 bases, leaving 7 bases not matched to a gene. The CDR3 has 14 amino acids. Per germline, CDR1 SGHDT and CDR2 YYEEEE.

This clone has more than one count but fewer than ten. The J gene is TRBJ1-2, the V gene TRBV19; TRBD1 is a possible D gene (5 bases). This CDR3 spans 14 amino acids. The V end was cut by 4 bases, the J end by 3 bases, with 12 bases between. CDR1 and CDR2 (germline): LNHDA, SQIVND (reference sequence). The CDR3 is CASSTGASDYGYTF. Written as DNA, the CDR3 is TGTGCCAGTAGTACCGGGGCTAGCGACTATGGCTACACCTTC.

The chain's CDR3 is CASSSSGTGGYEQYF. CDR3 DNA sequence: TGTGCCAGCAGCTCGTCCGGGACAGGGGGCTACGAGCAGTACTTC. V and J are TRBV7-9 and TRBJ2-7, with TRBD1 identical over 11 bases. V was clipped by 4 bases and J by 3 bases; unmatched bases: 5. This CDR3 has 15 amino acids. Germline values: CDR1 SEHNR, CDR2 FQNEAQ (reference sequence).

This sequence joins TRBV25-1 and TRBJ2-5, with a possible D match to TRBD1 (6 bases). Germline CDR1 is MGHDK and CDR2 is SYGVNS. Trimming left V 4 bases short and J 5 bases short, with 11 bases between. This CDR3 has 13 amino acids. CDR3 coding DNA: TGTGCCAGCAGTGCCAGGGGAAGGGAGACCCAGTACTTC. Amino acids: CASSARGRETQYF.

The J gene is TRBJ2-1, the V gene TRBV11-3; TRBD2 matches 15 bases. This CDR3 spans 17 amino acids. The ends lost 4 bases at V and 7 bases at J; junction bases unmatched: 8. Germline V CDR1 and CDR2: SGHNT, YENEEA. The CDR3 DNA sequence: TGTGCCAGCAGCTCCGGACTAGCGGGGGGGCCGAGTAATGAGCAGTTCTTC. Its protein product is CASSSGLAGGPSNEQFF.

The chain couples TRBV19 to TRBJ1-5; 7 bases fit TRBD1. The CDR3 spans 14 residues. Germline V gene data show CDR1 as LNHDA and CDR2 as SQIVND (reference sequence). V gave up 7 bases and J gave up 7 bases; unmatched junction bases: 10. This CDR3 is CASTLDRVSQPQHF. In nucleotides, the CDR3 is TGTGCCAGTACTCTAGACAGGGTCTCCCAGCCCCAGCATTTT.

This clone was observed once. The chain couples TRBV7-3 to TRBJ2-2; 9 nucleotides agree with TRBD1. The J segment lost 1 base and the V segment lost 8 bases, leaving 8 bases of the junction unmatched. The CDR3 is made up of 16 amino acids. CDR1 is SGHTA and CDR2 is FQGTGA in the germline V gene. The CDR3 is CASGVYRGQNTGELFF. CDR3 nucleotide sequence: TGTGCCAGCGGGGTTTACAGGGGGCAGAACACCGGGGAGCTGTTTTTT.

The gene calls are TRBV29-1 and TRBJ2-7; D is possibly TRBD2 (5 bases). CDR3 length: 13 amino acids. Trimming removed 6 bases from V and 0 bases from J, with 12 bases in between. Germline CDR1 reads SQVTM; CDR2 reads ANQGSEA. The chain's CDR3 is CSVTTISSYEQYF. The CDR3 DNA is TGCAGCGTGACGACTATCTCCTCCTACGAGCAGTACTTC.